This record covers a single T cell receptor beta chain. What it binds is unknown. This sample stems from a study of T-cell reconstitution after alpha-beta-depleted transplantation in children. The library targeted TCRbeta and was prepared with unique molecular identifiers. TCRdb used MiXCR to reprocess the PCR reads, holding one entry per CDR3 protein. The sample carries approximately 500,000 distinct CDR3 sequences, 25% to 30% recorded once. This CDR3 comprises 15 residues. Unmatched junction bases numbered 7, after V lost 6 bases and J lost 0 bases. Germline-derived CDR1 and CDR2 are MNHNS and SASEGT. Regarding the study as a whole: As was reported, about two months after transplant, alpha-beta T cells came from several hundred expanded graft clones. Some patients owed their high day-60 TCRbeta diversity to surviving recipient T cells and thymic progenitors. Newly produced T cells mostly provided counts and TCRbeta diversity after one year, as hyperexpanded clones declined.

Sequencing used PBMCs, obtained before TCRalphabeta/CD19-depleted stem cell transplant. This sequence was found in a boy under three years old with Wiskott-Aldrich syndrome, due to receive a stem cell transplant. The chain recombines TRBV6-1 with TRBJ1-1; 7 bases are shared with TRBD1. The CDR3 reads CASRPRGQLNTEAFF. The CDR3 DNA follows: TGTGCCAGCAGACCCCGGGGACAGCTGAACACTGAAGCTTTCTTT.